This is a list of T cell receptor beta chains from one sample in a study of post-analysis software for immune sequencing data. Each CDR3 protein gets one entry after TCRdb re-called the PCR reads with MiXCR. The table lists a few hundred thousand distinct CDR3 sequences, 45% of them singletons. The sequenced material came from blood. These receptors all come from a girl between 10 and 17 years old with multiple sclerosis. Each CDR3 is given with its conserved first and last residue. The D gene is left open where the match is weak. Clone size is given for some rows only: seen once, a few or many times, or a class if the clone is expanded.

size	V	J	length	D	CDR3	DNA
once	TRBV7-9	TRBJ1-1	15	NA	CASTRWQQEGLEAFF	TGTGCCAGCACCCGCTGGCAGCAGGAGGGTCTTGAAGCTTTCTTT
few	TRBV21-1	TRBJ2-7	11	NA	CASPRFYEQYF	TGTGCCAGCCCCCGGTTCTACGAGCAGTACTTC
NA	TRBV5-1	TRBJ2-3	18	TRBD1	CASSGYGQGRASTDTQYF	TGCGCCAGCAGCGGATACGGACAGGGGCGAGCAAGCACAGATACGCAGTATTTT
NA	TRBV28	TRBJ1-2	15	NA	CASSLSAGAHYGYTF	TGTGCCAGCAGTTTGTCCGCCGGGGCTCACTATGGCTACACCTTC
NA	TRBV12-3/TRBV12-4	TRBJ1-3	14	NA	CASSFSSSGNTIYF	TGTGCCAGCAGCTTCTCAAGCTCTGGAAACACCATATATTTT
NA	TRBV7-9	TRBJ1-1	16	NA	CASSLQLGRGNTEAFF	TGTGCCAGCAGCTTACAACTAGGCAGGGGGAACACTGAAGCTTTCTTT
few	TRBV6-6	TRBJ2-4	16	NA	CASSHHLGLAKNIQYF	TGTGCCAGCAGTCACCATCTCGGTCTAGCCAAAAACATTCAGTACTTC
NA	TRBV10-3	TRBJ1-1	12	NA	CAIKAAGTEAFF	TGTGCCATCAAGGCCGCGGGAACTGAAGCTTTCTTT
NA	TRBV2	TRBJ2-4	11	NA	CASRGGFGQYF	TGTGCCAGCAGGGGGGGCTTCGGGCAGTACTTC
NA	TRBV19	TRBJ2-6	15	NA	CASSIGGTGANVLTF	TGTGCCAGTAGTATAGGGGGCACGGGGGCCAACGTCCTGACTTTC
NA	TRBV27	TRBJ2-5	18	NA	CASSLTKTDYRYQETQYF	TGTGCCAGCAGCCTTACAAAAACCGACTATCGGTACCAAGAGACCCAGTACTTC
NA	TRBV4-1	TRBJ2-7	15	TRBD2	CASSQVTSGPYEQYF	TGCGCCAGCAGCCAAGTGACTAGCGGACCCTACGAGCAGTACTTC
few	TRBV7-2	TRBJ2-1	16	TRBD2	CASSPSGLAGGSYRFF	TGTGCCAGCAGCCCTTCTGGACTAGCGGGAGGCTCGTATCGGTTCTTC
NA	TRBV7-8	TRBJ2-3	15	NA	CASSSPRLVADTQYF	TGTGCCAGCAGCTCCCCCCGGCTAGTAGCAGATACGCAGTATTTT
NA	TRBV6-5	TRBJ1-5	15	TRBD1	CASRGDRESNQPQHF	TGTGCCAGCAGAGGGGACAGGGAGAGCAATCAGCCCCAGCATTTT